The sequence of this TCR beta chain was determined in a study of blood T cell repertoires in COVID-19. Across the whole study: The United States, Italy and Spain provided the acute and convalescent COVID-19 samples. Sources were T cells, B-cell-depleted T cells, or PBMCs; the material itself was cDNA or gDNA.

As handled by the study authors: Quantification of nucleated cells was approximated via reference gene primer amplification. Measured with immunoSEQ multiplex PCR; TCRdb has only the in-frame clones, and not every one. From that table come the V and J calls and clone size; the DNA was used to work out D and trimming. The table has 150,000 or so clones, about 82% seen once. The origin of this receptor is a woman aged 40 to 50 with active or convalescent COVID-19. The sample consisted of peripheral blood.

This CDR3 reads CASRPGQGYEKLFF. In DNA form, the CDR3 reads TGTGCCTCCCGACCGGGACAGGGATATGAAAAACTGTTTTTT. This sequence joins TRBV15 and TRBJ1-4; TRBD1 agrees at 9 bases. This CDR3 region has 14 residues. CDR1 and CDR2 from the germline V gene are LNHNV and YYDKDF (reference sequence). V dropped 11 bases and J dropped 6; count of bases not matched to a gene: 10.